Sequencing of this T cell receptor (beta chain) was carried out in a study of somatic mutations in cytotoxic T cells in rheumatoid arthritis. Authors' processing steps: Matches to published virus-specific TCRB sequences were rare among patient CD8+ clones larger than 1%. Libraries were prepared by immunoSEQ multiplex PCR; TCRdb keeps only in-frame clonotypes and omits some of them. V and J calls and clone size are given by that table; D and trimming were obtained from the DNA. The repertoire includes around 19,000 clones, more than 65% of them detected once, and more than 7% sits in the top ten. The CD4+ and CD8+ fractions came from positive magnetic bead selection and were purity-checked by flow cytometry. Overall study findings and caveats: Significant differences in CD8+ T-cell clonality were not found between rheumatoid arthritis patients and healthy controls (age-matched). A single CD8+ clone exceeded 20% of CD8+ cells in 8 of 65 patients.

Concerning this clone itself: Its antigen is as yet unknown.

This CDR3 is 14 amino acids long. Losses at the gene ends were 5 bases for V and 10 bases for J; bases not matched to a gene: 7. Per the germline V gene, CDR1 is MRHNA and CDR2 is SNTAGT. V gene TRBV6-4 combines with J gene TRBJ2-1; the match to TRBD1 covers 11 bases. The receptor was derived from an adult with rheumatoid arthritis. What was sequenced was CD8+ T cells sorted from blood. In DNA form, the CDR3 reads TGTGCCAGCAGTTTAGGGACAGGGGGTCAAGAGCAGTTCTTC. It is translated as CASSLGTGGQEQFF.